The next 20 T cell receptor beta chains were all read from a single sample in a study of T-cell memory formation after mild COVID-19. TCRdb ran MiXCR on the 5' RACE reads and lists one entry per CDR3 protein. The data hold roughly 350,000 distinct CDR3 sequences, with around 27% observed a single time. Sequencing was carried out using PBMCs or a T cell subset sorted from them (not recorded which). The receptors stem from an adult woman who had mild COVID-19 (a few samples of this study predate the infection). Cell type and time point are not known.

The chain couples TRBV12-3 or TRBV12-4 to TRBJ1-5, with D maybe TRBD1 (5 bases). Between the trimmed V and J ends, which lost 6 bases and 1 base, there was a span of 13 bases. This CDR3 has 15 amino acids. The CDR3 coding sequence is TGTGCCAGCAGATTTGGGGGAGTGAGCAATCAGCCCCAGCATTTT. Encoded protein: CASRFGGVSNQPQHF.

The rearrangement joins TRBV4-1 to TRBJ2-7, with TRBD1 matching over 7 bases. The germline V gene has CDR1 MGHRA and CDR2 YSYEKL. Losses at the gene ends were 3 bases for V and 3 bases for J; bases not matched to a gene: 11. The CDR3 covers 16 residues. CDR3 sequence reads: CASSQMRQGFFYEQYF. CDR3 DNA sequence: TGCGCCAGCAGCCAGATGAGACAGGGATTTTTCTACGAGCAGTACTTC.

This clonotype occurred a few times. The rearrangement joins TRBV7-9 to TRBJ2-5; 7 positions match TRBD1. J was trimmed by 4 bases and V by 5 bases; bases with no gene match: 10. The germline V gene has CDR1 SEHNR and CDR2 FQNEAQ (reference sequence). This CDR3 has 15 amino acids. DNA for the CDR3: TGTGCCAGCAGCCTAGGGACAGTCGAGGGAGAGACCCAGTACTTC. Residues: CASSLGTVEGETQYF.

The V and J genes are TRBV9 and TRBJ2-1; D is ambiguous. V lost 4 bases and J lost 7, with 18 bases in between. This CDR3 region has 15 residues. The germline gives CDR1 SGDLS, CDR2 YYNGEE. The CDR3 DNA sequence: TGTGCCAGCAGCCAGCAGCCTGTAGGGTCGAATGAGCAGTTCTTC. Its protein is CASSQQPVGSNEQFF.

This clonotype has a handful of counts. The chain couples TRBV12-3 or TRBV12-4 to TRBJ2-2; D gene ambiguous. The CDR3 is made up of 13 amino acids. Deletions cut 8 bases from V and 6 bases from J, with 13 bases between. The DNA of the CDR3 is TGTGCCAGCTACGGTACCAACGCCGGGGAGCTGTTTTTT. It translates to CASYGTNAGELFF.

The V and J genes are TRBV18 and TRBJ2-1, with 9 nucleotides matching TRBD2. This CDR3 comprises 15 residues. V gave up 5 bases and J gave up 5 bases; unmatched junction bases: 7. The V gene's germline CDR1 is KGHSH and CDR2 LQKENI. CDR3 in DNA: TGTGCCAGCTCATCACTAGCGGGCGACCACAATGAGCAGTTCTTC. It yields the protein CASSSLAGDHNEQFF.

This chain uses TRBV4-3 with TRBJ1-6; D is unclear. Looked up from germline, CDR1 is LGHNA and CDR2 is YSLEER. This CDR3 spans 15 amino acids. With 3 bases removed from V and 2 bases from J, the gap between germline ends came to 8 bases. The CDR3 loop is CASSQEFTYNSPLHF. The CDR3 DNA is TGCGCCAGCAGCCAGGAGTTCACCTATAATTCACCCCTCCACTTT.

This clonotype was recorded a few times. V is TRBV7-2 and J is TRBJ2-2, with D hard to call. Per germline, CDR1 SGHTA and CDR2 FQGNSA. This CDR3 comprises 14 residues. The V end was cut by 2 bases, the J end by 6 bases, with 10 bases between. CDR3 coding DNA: TGTGCCAGCAGCTTATCGTCGGCTGCCGGGGAGCTGTTTTTT. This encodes CASSLSSAAGELFF. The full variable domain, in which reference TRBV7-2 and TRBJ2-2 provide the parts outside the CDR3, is GAGVSQSPSNKVTEKGKDVELRCDPISGHTALYWYRQSLGQGLEFLIYFQGNSAPDKSGLPSDRFSAERTGGSVSTLTIQRTQQEDSAVYLCASSLSSAAGELFFGEGSRLTVL.

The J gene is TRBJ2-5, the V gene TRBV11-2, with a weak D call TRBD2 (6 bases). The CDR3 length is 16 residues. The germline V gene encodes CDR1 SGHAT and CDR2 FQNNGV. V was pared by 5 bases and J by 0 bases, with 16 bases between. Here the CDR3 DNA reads TGTGCCAGCAGCCCGATGGGGGGTGGGTACCAAGAGACCCAGTACTTC. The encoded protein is CASSPMGGGYQETQYF. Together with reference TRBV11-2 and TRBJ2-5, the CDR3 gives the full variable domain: EAGVAQSPRYKIIEKRQSVAFWCNPISGHATLYWYQQILGQGPKLLIQFQNNGVVDDSQLPKDRFSAERLKGVDSTLKIQPAKLEDSAVYLCASSPMGGGYQETQYFGPGTRLLVL.

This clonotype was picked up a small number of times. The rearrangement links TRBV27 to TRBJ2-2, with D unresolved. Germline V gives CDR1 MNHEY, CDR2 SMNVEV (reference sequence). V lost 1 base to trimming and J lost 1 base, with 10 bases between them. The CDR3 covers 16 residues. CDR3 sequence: CASSLLLSGNTGELFF. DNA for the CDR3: TGTGCCAGCAGTTTATTGCTCTCGGGGAACACCGGGGAGCTGTTTTTT.

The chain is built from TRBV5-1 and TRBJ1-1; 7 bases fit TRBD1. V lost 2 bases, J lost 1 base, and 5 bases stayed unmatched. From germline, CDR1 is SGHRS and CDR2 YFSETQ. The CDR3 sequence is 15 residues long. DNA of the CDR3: TGCGCCAGCAGCTTCAGGGGGGACTCGAACACTGAAGCTTTCTTT. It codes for CASSFRGDSNTEAFF. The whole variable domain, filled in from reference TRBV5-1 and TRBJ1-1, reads KAGVTQTPRYLIKTRGQQVTLSCSPISGHRSVSWYQQTPGQGLQFLFEYFSETQRNKGNFPGRFSGRQFSNSRSEMNVSTLELGDSALYLCASSFRGDSNTEAFFGQGTRLTVV.

The CDR3 coding sequence is TGTGCCAGCGGGGGTAGTGGAAACACCATATATTTT. Residues: CASGGSGNTIYF. The chain employs TRBV2 and TRBJ1-3; D perhaps matches TRBD1 (5 bases). Trimming removed 8 bases at V and 3 bases at J, with 8 bases between. The CDR3 loop spans 12 amino acids. Germline V gene data show CDR1 as SNHLY and CDR2 as FYNNEI.

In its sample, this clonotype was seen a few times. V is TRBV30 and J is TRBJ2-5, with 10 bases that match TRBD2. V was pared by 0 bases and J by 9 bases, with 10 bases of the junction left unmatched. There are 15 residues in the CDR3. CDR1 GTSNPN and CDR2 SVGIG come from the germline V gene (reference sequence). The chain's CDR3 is CAWSVGLAVLGAQYF. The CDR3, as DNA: TGTGCCTGGAGTGTTGGACTAGCGGTATTAGGGGCCCAGTACTTC.

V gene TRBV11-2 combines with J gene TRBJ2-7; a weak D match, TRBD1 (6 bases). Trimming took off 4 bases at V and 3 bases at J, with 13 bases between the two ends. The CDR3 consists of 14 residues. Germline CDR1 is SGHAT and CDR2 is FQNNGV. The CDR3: CASSSTDRYYEQYF. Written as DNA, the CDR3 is TGTGCCAGCAGCTCTACGGACAGATACTACGAGCAGTACTTC.

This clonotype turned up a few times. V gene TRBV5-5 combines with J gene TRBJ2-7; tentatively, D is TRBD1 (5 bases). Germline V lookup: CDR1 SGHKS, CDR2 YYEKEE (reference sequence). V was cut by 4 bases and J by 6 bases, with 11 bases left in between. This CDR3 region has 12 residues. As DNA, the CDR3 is TGTGCCAGCAGCGACCAGGGAACCGAGCAGTACTTC. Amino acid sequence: CASSDQGTEQYF.

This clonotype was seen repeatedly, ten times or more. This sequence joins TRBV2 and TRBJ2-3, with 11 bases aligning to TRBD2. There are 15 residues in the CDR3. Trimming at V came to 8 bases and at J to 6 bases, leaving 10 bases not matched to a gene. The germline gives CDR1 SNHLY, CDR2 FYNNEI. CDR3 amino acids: CASLGTSGKGDTQYF. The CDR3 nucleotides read TGTGCCAGCCTGGGGACTAGCGGTAAAGGGGATACGCAGTATTTT.

Here the CDR3 DNA reads TGTGCCAGCAGCCAAGAATTGGGAGGGTTCAACACCGGGGAGCTGTTTTTT. This gives the protein CASSQELGGFNTGELFF. The chain has TRBV3-1 and TRBJ2-2, with 7 bases identical to TRBD2. The CDR3 is made up of 17 amino acids. Germline loops: CDR1 LGHDT, CDR2 YNNKEL (reference sequence). The junction had 6 bases not matched to a gene; V was cut back by 0 bases and J by 2 bases.

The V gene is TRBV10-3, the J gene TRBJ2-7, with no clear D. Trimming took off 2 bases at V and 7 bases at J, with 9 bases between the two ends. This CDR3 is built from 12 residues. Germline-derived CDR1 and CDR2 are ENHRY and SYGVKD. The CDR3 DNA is TGTGCCATCAGTGAGGGGGTTCAGGAGCAGTACTTC. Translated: CAISEGVQEQYF.

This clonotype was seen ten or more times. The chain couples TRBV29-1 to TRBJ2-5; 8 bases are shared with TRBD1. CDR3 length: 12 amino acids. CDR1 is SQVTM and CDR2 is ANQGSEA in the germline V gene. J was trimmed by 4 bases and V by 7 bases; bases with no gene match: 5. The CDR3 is CSARTGSETQYF. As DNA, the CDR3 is TGCAGCGCAAGGACAGGGTCAGAGACCCAGTACTTC.

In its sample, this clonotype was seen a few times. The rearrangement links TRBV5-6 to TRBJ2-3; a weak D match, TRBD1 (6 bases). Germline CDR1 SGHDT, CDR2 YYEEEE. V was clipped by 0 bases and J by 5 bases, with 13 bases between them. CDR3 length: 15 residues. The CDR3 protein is CASSLVQGLVDTQYF. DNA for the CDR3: TGTGCCAGCAGCTTGGTGCAGGGGTTGGTAGATACGCAGTATTTT. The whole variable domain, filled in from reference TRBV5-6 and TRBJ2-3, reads DAGVTQSPTHLIKTRGQQVTLRCSPKSGHDTVSWYQQALGQGPQFIFQYYEEEERQRGNFPDRFSGHQFPNYSSELNVNALLLGDSALYLCASSLVQGLVDTQYFGPGTRLTVL.